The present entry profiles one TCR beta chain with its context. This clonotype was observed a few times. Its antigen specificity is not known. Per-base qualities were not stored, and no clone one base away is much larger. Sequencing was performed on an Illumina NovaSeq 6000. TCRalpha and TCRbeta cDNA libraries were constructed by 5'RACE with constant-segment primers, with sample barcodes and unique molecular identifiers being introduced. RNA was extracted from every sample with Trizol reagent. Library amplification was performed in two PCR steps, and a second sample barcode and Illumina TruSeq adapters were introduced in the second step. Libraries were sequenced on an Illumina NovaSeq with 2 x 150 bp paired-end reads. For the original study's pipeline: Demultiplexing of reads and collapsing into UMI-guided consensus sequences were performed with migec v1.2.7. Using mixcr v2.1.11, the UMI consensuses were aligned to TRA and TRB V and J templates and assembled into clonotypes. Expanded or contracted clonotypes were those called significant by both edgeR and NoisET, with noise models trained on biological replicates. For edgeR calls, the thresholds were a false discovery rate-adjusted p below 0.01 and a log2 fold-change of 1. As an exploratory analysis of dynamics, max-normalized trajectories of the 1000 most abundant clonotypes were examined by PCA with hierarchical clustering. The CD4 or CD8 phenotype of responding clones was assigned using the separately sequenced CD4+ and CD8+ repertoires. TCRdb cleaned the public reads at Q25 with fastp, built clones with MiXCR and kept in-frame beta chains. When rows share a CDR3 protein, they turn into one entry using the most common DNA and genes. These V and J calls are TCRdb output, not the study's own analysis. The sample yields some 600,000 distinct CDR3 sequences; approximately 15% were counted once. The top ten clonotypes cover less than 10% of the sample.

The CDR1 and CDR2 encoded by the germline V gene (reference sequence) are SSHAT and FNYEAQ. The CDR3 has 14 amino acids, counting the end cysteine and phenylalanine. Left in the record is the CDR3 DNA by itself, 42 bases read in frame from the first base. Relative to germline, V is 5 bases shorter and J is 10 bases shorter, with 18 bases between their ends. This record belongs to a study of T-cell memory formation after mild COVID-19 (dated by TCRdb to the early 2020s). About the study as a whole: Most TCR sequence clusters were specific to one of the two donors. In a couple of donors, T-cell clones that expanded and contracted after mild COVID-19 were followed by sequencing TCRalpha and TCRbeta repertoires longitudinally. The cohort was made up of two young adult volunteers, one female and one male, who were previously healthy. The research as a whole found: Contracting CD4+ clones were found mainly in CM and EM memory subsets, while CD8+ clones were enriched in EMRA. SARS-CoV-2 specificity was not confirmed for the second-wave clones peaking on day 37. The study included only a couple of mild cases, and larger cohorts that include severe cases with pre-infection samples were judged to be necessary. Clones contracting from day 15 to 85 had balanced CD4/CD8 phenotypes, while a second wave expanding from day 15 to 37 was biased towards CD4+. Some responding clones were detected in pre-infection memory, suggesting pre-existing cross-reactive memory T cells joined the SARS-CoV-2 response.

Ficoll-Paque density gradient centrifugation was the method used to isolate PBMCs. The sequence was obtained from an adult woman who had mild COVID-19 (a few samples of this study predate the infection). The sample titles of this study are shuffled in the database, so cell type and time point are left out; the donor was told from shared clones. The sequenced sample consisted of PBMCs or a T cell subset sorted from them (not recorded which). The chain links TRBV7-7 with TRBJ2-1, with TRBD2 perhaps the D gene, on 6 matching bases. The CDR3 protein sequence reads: CASSGGGGLKEQFF. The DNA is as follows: TGTGCCAGCAGCGGCGGTGGGGGACTCAAGGAGCAGTTCTTC.